Listed below are T cell receptor beta chains from one sample, sequenced in a study of cytomegalovirus exposure and HLA in healthy donors. Method: immunoSEQ multiplex PCR; TCRdb's copy keeps in-frame clones and lacks some. Counted here are about 150,000 clones, about three fifths occurring once; the ten biggest clones make up around 3%. Sample: PBMCs. All receptors come from a woman aged 25 to 39 in good health and CMV-seropositive. Both conserved end residues are part of each CDR3. D genes are given only for firm matches. Size tells how often a clone was seen (once, few, many) or the class of an expanded clone, and some rows leave it out.

TRBV9	TRBD2	.	TRBJ2-1	CASSPQTSNNEQFF	TGTGCCAGCAGCCCCCAGACTAGCAATAATGAGCAGTTCTTC
TRBV7-2	TRBD2	.	TRBJ2-7	CASSPRLAGAIEQYF	TGTGCCAGCAGCCCCCGACTAGCGGGAGCGATCGAGCAGTACTTC
TRBV9	TRBD2	.	TRBJ2-7	CASSVAQVAGGYYEQYF	TGTGCCAGCAGCGTAGCTCAGGTAGCGGGAGGGTACTACGAGCAGTACTTC
TRBV25-1	.	.	TRBJ2-7	CASRSGTDPYEQYF	TGTGCCAGCAGATCCGGGACTGACCCCTACGAGCAGTACTTC
TRBV18	TRBD2	.	TRBJ2-5	CASSPRGLAGGSETQYF	TGTGCCAGCTCACCACGGGGACTAGCGGGAGGGTCCGAGACCCAGTACTTC
TRBV7-9	.	.	TRBJ2-7	CASSHGYEQYF	TGTGCCAGCAGCCACGGCTACGAGCAGTACTTC
TRBV2	.	few	TRBJ1-5	CASRRLNQPQHF	TGTGCCAGCAGGAGGCTAAATCAGCCCCAGCATTTT
TRBV28	TRBD1	.	TRBJ2-2	CASSLNDRANTGELFF	TGTGCCAGCAGTTTAAATGACAGGGCAAACACCGGGGAGCTGTTTTTT
TRBV19	TRBD1	few	TRBJ1-4	CASSITGTGFEKLFF	TGTGCCAGTAGTATCACCGGGACAGGGTTTGAAAAACTGTTTTTT
TRBV4-1	TRBD2	.	TRBJ2-1	CASSRIGTSGDNEQFF	TGCGCCAGCAGCCGGATAGGGACTAGCGGGGACAATGAGCAGTTCTTC
TRBV5-1	.	.	TRBJ1-5	CASSSTAGDQPQHF	TGCGCCAGCAGCTCCACGGCCGGGGATCAGCCCCAGCATTTT